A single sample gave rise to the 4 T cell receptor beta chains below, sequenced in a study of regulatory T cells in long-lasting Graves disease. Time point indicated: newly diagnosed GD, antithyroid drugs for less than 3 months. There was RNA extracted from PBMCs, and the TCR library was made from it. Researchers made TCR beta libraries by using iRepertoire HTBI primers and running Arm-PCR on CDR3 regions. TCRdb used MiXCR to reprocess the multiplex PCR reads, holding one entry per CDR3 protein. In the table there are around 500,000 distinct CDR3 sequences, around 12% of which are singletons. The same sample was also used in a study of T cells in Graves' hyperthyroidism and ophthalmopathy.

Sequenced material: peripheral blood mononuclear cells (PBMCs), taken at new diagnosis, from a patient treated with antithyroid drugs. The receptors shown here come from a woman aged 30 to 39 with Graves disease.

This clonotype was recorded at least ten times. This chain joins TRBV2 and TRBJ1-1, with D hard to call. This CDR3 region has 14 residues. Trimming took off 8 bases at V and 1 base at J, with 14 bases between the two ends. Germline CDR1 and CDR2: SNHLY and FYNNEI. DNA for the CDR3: TGTGCCAGCGGCGTGAATCATCGGAACACTGAAGCTTTCTTT. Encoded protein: CASGVNHRNTEAFF.

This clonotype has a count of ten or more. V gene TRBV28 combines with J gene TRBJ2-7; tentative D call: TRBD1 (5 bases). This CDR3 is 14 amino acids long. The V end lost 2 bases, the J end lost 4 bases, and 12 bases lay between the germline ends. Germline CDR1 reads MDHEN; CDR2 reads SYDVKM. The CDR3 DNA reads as TGTGCCAGCAGTTTAAGCCAGGGCAGGTACGAGCAGTACTTC. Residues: CASSLSQGRYEQYF.

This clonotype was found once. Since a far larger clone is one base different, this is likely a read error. The CDR3 loop is CASSLDVEGRAYNEQFF. For the CDR3, the DNA is TGTGCCAGCAGCTTGGATGTTGAGGGGCGCGCCTACAATGAGCAGTTCTTC. The V call is TRBV11-2, the J call TRBJ2-1; D may correspond to TRBD1 or TRBD2 (5 bases each). The germline V and J ends were trimmed by 3 bases and 2 bases, with 17 bases remaining between them. The length of the CDR3 is 17 residues. CDR1 and CDR2 from the germline V gene are SGHAT and FQNNGV.

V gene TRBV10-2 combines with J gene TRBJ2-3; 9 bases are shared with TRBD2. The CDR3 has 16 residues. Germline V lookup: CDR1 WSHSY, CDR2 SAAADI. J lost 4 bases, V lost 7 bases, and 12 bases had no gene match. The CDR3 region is CASMVWREGPADTQYF. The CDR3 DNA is TGCGCCAGCATGGTTTGGCGGGAGGGCCCCGCAGATACGCAGTATTTT.